Below are 18 T cell receptor beta chains sequenced from a single sample in a study of T cell repertoires in cytomegalovirus infection. TCRdb re-called the reads with MiXCR, one entry per CDR3 protein. The table records some 480,000 distinct CDR3 sequences, more than 30% of them present only once. Their antigen targets remain unknown. Sequencing used cultured PBMCs, obtained from culture after CMV antigen stimulation. The receptors come from a human donor in good health (CMV status not recorded). Some clones in this sample may be carry-over from other donors' samples.

This sequence joins TRBV7-2 and TRBJ2-7, with 9 positions matching TRBD2. The germline V gene has CDR1 SGHTA and CDR2 FQGNSA. Trimming cost V 1 base and J 12 bases; bases outside gene matches: 4. This CDR3 comprises 12 residues. CDR3 bases: TGTGCCAGCAGCTTAGACGGCGGGAGGGCGTACTTC. It yields the protein CASSLDGGRAYF.

There are a few counts of this clonotype. This rearrangement joins TRBV20-1 to TRBJ2-5; 11 bases agree with TRBD2. From germline, CDR1 is DFQATT and CDR2 SNEGSKA (reference sequence). V was clipped by 0 bases and J by 2 bases; unmatched bases: 8. This CDR3 spans 17 amino acids. The CDR3 nucleotides are TGCAGTGCTAGAGAAAGACTAGCGGGACGTTATCAAGAGACCCAGTACTTC. This encodes CSARERLAGRYQETQYF.

This clonotype was detected a few times. This chain joins TRBV6-2 or TRBV6-3 and TRBJ2-7; 8 bases map to TRBD1. CDR3 size: 15 residues. The germline CDR1 and CDR2 sequences are MNHEY and SVGEGT. V lost 5 bases and J lost 3; bases outside the gene matches: 9. CDR3 DNA: TGTGCCAGCAGTCCCGGGACAGGTCGTCGCTACGAGCAGTACGTC. It translates to CASSPGTGRRYEQYV.

This clonotype was counted between two and nine times. The chain recombines TRBV6-5 with TRBJ2-3; D gene ambiguous. The CDR3 totals 15 residues. Per the germline V gene, CDR1 is MNHEY and CDR2 is SVGAGI. V was pared by 8 bases and J by 3 bases, with 18 bases between. The CDR3: CASRRLTKPTDTQYF. Written as DNA, the CDR3 is TGTGCCAGCCGCCGCCTAACAAAACCTACAGATACGCAGTATTTT.

This clonotype showed up just a few times. V and J are TRBV6-5 and TRBJ1-3; tentatively, D is TRBD1 (6 bases). Trimming cost V 2 bases and J 3 bases, with 11 bases left between them. CDR3 length: 15 residues. The germline V gene has CDR1 MNHEY and CDR2 SVGAGI. Here the CDR3 reads CASSYRQGFGNTIYF. In DNA form, the CDR3 reads TGTGCCAGCAGTTACCGGCAGGGGTTTGGAAACACCATATATTTT.

This clonotype was found a few times. This rearrangement joins TRBV19 to TRBJ2-1; 11 bases line up with TRBD2. The CDR3 covers 16 residues. The ends lost 4 bases at V and 2 bases at J; junction bases unmatched: 4. Germline CDR1 and CDR2: LNHDA and SQIVND (reference sequence). As DNA, the CDR3 is TGTGCCAGTAGTACGACTAGCGGGAAAACCTACAATGAGCAGTTCTTC. Its protein product is CASSTTSGKTYNEQFF.

The gene calls are TRBV28 and TRBJ1-1; D remains unclear. Germline lookup yields CDR1 MDHEN and CDR2 SYDVKM. V was clipped by 8 bases and J by 7 bases, with 5 bases between them. The CDR3 covers 9 residues. DNA for the CDR3: TGTGCCAGCGGGTATGAAGCTTTCTTT. Translated: CASGYEAFF. The full variable domain, its missing parts supplied by reference TRBV28 and TRBJ1-1, is DVKVTQSSRYLVKRTGEKVFLECVQDMDHENMFWYRQDPGLGLRLIYFSYDVKMKEKGDIPEGYSVSREKKERFSLILESASTNQTSMYLCASGYEAFFGQGTRLTVV.

The chain is built from TRBV7-2 and TRBJ2-7, with D perhaps assigned TRBD1 or TRBD2 (5 bases each). The ends were cut back, 7 bases at V and 6 bases at J, with 19 bases in the middle. Germline loops: CDR1 SGHTA, CDR2 FQGNSA. This CDR3 has 14 amino acids. CDR3 residues: CASTETPGRGEQYV. Here the CDR3 DNA reads TGTGCCAGCACCGAAACCCCGGGAAGGGGCGAGCAGTACGTC.

This clonotype was recorded a few times. The CDR3 region is CATTLGNEQFF. For the CDR3, the DNA is TGTGCCACCACTTTGGGCAATGAGCAGTTCTTC. The chain couples TRBV24-1 to TRBJ2-1; no clear D gene. CDR3 length equals 11 residues. Per the germline V gene, CDR1 is KGHDR and CDR2 is SFDVKD. Trimming removed 8 bases at V and 6 bases at J, with 7 bases between.

This clonotype was detected only a few times. CDR3 DNA sequence: TGTGCCAGCACTTTCGGGACTAGCGCTTATTTCTCCTACAATGAGCAGTTCTTC. As protein: CASTFGTSAYFSYNEQFF. The chain couples TRBV12-3 or TRBV12-4 to TRBJ2-1; 10 nucleotides agree with TRBD2. CDR3 length equals 18 residues. V was pared by 7 bases and J by 0 bases, with 12 bases of the junction left unmatched.

The chain joins TRBV2 to TRBJ1-5; tentatively, D is TRBD1 (5 bases). The CDR3 loop spans 15 amino acids. Germline lookup yields CDR1 SNHLY and CDR2 FYNNEI. With 1 base removed from V and 0 bases from J, the gap between germline ends came to 7 bases. CDR3 nucleotide sequence: TGTGCCAGCAGTGAAGGGGGGTATAGCAATCAGCCCCAGCATTTT. Translation gives CASSEGGYSNQPQHF.

This clonotype was recorded a few times. The chain joins TRBV18 to TRBJ2-2; 9 bases align to TRBD1. V was clipped by 6 bases and J by 0 bases; unmatched bases: 5. From germline, CDR1 is KGHSH and CDR2 LQKENI. The CDR3 length is 16 residues. The CDR3: CASSVGQGSNTGELFF. CDR3 coding DNA: TGTGCCAGCTCCGTCGGACAGGGGTCGAACACCGGGGAGCTGTTTTTT.

In this sample, this clonotype turned up once. The rearrangement links TRBV19 to TRBJ2-3; possibly TRBD2 for D (5 bases). Trimming left V 5 bases short and J 6 bases short, with 18 bases between. The CDR3 length is 15 residues. Germline loops: CDR1 LNHDA, CDR2 SQIVND (reference sequence). The chain's CDR3 is CASSPPSGSWDTQYF. DNA of the CDR3: TGTGCCAGTAGTCCCCCCTCGGGGTCCTGGGATACGCAGTATTTT.

The chain is built from TRBV7-9 and TRBJ1-2; a weak D match, TRBD1 (5 bases). Trimming took off 2 bases at V and 4 bases at J, with 8 bases between the two ends. Per germline, CDR1 SEHNR and CDR2 FQNEAQ (reference sequence). The CDR3 sequence is 13 residues long. The CDR3 here is CASSLTTGYGYTF. The CDR3 DNA follows: TGTGCCAGCAGCTTAACCACAGGCTATGGCTACACCTTC.

The rearrangement joins TRBV7-2 to TRBJ1-6; D gene uncertain. V lost 5 bases, J lost 7 bases, and 3 bases lay in between. From germline, CDR1 is SGHTA and CDR2 FQGNSA. The CDR3 loop spans 11 amino acids. The CDR3 DNA follows: TGTGCCAGCAGCCGAAATTCACCCCTCCACTTT. Amino acids: CASSRNSPLHF.

This chain uses TRBV6-2 or TRBV6-3 with TRBJ1-5, with D possibly TRBD1 on 5 matching bases. The V end lost 2 bases, the J end lost 0 bases, and 11 bases lay between the germline ends. Germline-derived CDR1 and CDR2 are MNHEY and SVGEGT. The length of the CDR3 is 16 residues. DNA for the CDR3: TGTGCCAGCAGTTACCCGGCAGGGTATAGCAATCAGCCCCAGCATTTT. Encoded protein: CASSYPAGYSNQPQHF.

This clonotype has just a few counts. The chain joins TRBV27 to TRBJ2-7; 14 bases match TRBD2. CDR3 length: 18 amino acids. After removal of 2 bases from V and 3 bases from J, the junction contained 9 bases not matched to a gene. Germline V gives CDR1 MNHEY, CDR2 SMNVEV (reference sequence). The CDR3 here is CASSLPEPTSGRVYEQYV. Written as DNA, the CDR3 is TGTGCCAGCAGTTTACCCGAACCGACTAGCGGGAGGGTCTACGAGCAGTACGTC.

This clonotype has just a few counts. This rearrangement joins TRBV4-3 to TRBJ2-5; D call uncertain. Trimming stripped 5 bases from V and 10 bases from J, with 17 bases between. Looked up from germline, CDR1 is LGHNA and CDR2 is YSLEER. The CDR3 spans 13 residues. CDR3 DNA sequence: TGCGCCAGCAGCGTAAGACCCCTAGGGATCCAGTACTTC. Translation gives CASSVRPLGIQYF.